This T cell receptor (beta chain) was recovered during a study of neurological immune-mediated disorders. TCRdb recomputed calls from the 5' RACE reads with MiXCR, one row per CDR3 protein. This sample has 20,000 to 25,000 distinct CDR3 sequences, with about 10% found just once. This CDR3 is 13 amino acids long. The ends were cut back, 5 bases at V and 5 bases at J, with 10 bases in the middle. CDR1 and CDR2 from the germline V gene are SGHTA and FQGTGA. The J gene is TRBJ2-1, the V gene TRBV7-3; perhaps TRBD1 as D (6 bases). The source is a woman aged 55-70 years with HTLV-1-associated myelopathy (HAM/TSP). Material: PBMCs. CDR3 sequence: CASSRQVNNEQFF. The CDR3, as DNA: TGTGCCAGCAGCCGACAGGTAAACAATGAGCAGTTCTTC.